In this sample, the clone carrying this TCR beta chain turned up once. The sample is drawn from a study of technical replicates of blood from several donors. Generated by immunoSEQ multiplex PCR, the TCRdb table keeps only in-frame clones and is missing some. The table lists 65,000 to 95,000 clones, 85% to 95% of them singletons. V shed 2 bases, J shed 4 bases, and the junction held 7 bases outside the gene matches. This CDR3 has 16 amino acids. Germline CDR1 and CDR2: SEHNR and FQNEAQ (reference sequence). The receptor's source is a human donor in good health. This chain connects TRBV7-9 to TRBJ2-3, with 9 bases matching TRBD2. The material sequenced was T cells isolated from PBMCs. The CDR3 region is CASSLLQREAPDTQYF. Written as DNA, the CDR3 is TGTGCCAGCAGCTTATTACAGCGGGAGGCTCCAGATACGCAGTATTTT.